What follows are 24 T cell receptor beta chains derived from one specimen sequenced in a study of cytomegalovirus exposure and HLA in healthy donors. The PCR made use of 60 Vbeta and 13 Jbeta primers. Method: immunoSEQ multiplex PCR; TCRdb's copy keeps in-frame clones and lacks some. The sample shows about 180,000 clones, approximately 72% of them seen only once. The sample comprised PBMCs. These TCRs come from a female donor in good health and CMV-seronegative.

This sequence joins TRBV15 and TRBJ2-2; D unclear. This CDR3 has 13 amino acids. Germline V lookup: CDR1 LNHNV, CDR2 YYDKDF (reference sequence). V lost 1 base and J lost 6, with 6 bases in between. The CDR3 bases are TGTGCCACCAGCAGAGTCCCCTCCGGGGAGCTGTTTTTT. Translated, it gives CATSRVPSGELFF.

The CDR3 region is CASSSTSSGSGKNIQYF. The CDR3 coding sequence is TGCGCCAGCAGCTCGACCTCTAGCGGGAGCGGCAAAAACATTCAGTACTTC. The chain couples TRBV5-1 to TRBJ2-4, with 10 bases matching TRBD2. The V gene's germline CDR1 is SGHRS and CDR2 YFSETQ. The V gene end was trimmed by 3 bases and the J gene end by 3 bases; junction bases not matched to a gene: 9. CDR3 length equals 17 residues.

V and J are TRBV28 and TRBJ1-2, with 7 nucleotides matching TRBD1. CDR3 length: 16 residues. With 5 bases clipped from V and 0 bases from J, the junction kept 9 bases outside the gene matches. The germline CDR1 and CDR2 sequences are MDHEN and SYDVKM. The CDR3, as DNA: TGTGCCAGCAGTATCTCTCCCCAGGGGGCTAACTATGGCTACACCTTC. This encodes CASSISPQGANYGYTF.

The chain recombines TRBV18 with TRBJ2-1; D might be TRBD2 (6 bases). The CDR3 length is 17 residues. Germline V gene lookup returns CDR1 KGHSH and CDR2 LQKENI. V gave up 3 bases and J gave up 1 base, with 16 bases separating them. CDR3 protein: CASSPQGSGSSYNEQFF. For the CDR3, the DNA is TGTGCCAGCTCACCCCAGGGAAGCGGGTCTTCCTACAATGAGCAGTTCTTC.

J is TRBJ2-7 and V is TRBV2; 11 bases fit TRBD2. This CDR3 is 13 amino acids long. The V gene end was trimmed by 8 bases and the J gene end by 4 bases; junction bases not matched to a gene: 4. Per germline, CDR1 SNHLY and CDR2 FYNNEI. For the CDR3, the DNA is TGTGCCAGCCTAAGACTAGCGGGGTACGAGCAGTACTTC. This encodes CASLRLAGYEQYF.

J is TRBJ1-5 and V is TRBV9, with TRBD1 matching 7 bases. Unmatched junction bases numbered 8, after V lost 4 bases and J lost 7 bases. Germline loops: CDR1 SGDLS, CDR2 YYNGEE. The length of the CDR3 is 14 residues. Written as DNA, the CDR3 is TGTGCCAGCAGCCCGACAGGGTTGGAACAGCCCCAGCATTTT. It translates to CASSPTGLEQPQHF.

The chain has TRBV28 and TRBJ1-2, with 7 bases lining up with TRBD1. Trimming cost V 1 base and J 4 bases; bases outside gene matches: 3. In germline, CDR1 is MDHEN, CDR2 SYDVKM. This CDR3 contains 14 residues. This CDR3 reads CASSLFQGGYGYTF. CDR3 coding DNA: TGTGCCAGCAGTTTATTTCAGGGGGGCTATGGCTACACCTTC.

The chain recombines TRBV28 with TRBJ1-1; D gene unclear. The CDR3 consists of 14 residues. V lost 5 bases to trimming and J lost 1 base, with 11 bases between them. The germline CDR1 and CDR2 sequences are MDHEN and SYDVKM. In DNA form, the CDR3 reads TGTGCCAGCAGTATCAGCGGTTCGAACACTGAAGCTTTCTTT. Protein product: CASSISGSNTEAFF.

This clone occurred once. The chain is built from TRBV13 and TRBJ1-4; 7 nucleotides match TRBD1. V trimming: 1 base; J trimming: 5 bases; junction bases outside the gene matches: 16. Germline lookup yields CDR1 PRHDT and CDR2 FYEKMQ (reference sequence). CDR3 length equals 19 residues. In DNA form, the CDR3 reads TGTGCCAGCAGCTTAGCCCCTCCCCCCGCCGGGACAGAGAATGAAAAACTGTTTTTT. Its translation is CASSLAPPPAGTENEKLFF.

This sequence joins TRBV7-3 and TRBJ1-1; D perhaps matches TRBD1 (5 bases). V lost 5 bases to trimming and J lost 1 base, with 14 bases between them. The CDR3 is 15 amino acids. Looked up from germline, CDR1 is SGHTA and CDR2 is FQGTGA. The DNA of the CDR3 is TGTGCCAGCAGCCCGTCCGGGGGGGGGAACACTGAAGCTTTCTTT. Translating it yields CASSPSGGGNTEAFF.

The chain links TRBV27 to TRBJ2-3; D is ambiguous. CDR1 is MNHEY and CDR2 is SMNVEV in the germline V gene (reference sequence). The CDR3 consists of 14 residues. V was clipped by 0 bases and J by 0 bases, with 4 bases between them. DNA for the CDR3: TGTGCCAGCAGTTTATCGGGCAGCACAGATACGCAGTATTTT. Translating it yields CASSLSGSTDTQYF.

The CDR3: CSVQGAVTEAFF. CDR3 sequence (DNA): TGCAGCGTGCAGGGGGCGGTCACTGAAGCTTTCTTT. V usage is TRBV29-1 and J usage is TRBJ1-1, with 8 nucleotides matching TRBD1. After removal of 6 bases from V and 4 bases from J, the junction contained 4 bases not matched to a gene. Germline lookup yields CDR1 SQVTM and CDR2 ANQGSEA. The CDR3 extends over 12 amino acids.

The V call is TRBV4-2, the J call TRBJ2-6; the match to TRBD1 covers 7 bases. CDR1 and CDR2 (germline): LGHNA, YNFKEQ. The CDR3 loop spans 16 amino acids. V was clipped by 5 bases and J by 1 base; unmatched bases: 5. The CDR3 sequence: CASSAKTGSGANVLTF. Written as DNA, the CDR3 is TGTGCCAGCAGCGCTAAGACAGGGTCTGGGGCCAACGTCCTGACTTTC.

This rearrangement joins TRBV5-1 to TRBJ1-3; no clear D gene. V lost 4 bases and J lost 0, with 17 bases in between. This CDR3 comprises 17 residues. CDR1 and CDR2 from the germline V gene are SGHRS and YFSETQ. The DNA for the CDR3 is TGCGCCAGCAGCGCCGAAGTTTTTGGAGCCTCTGGAAACACCATATATTTT. Translating it yields CASSAEVFGASGNTIYF.

The chain has TRBV19 and TRBJ1-4; tentative D call: TRBD1 (5 bases). The CDR3 spans 16 residues. Between the trimmed V and J ends, which lost 6 bases and 0 bases, there was a span of 14 bases. Germline V gives CDR1 LNHDA, CDR2 SQIVND (reference sequence). This CDR3 reads CASSWQGGTTNEKLFF. The CDR3 DNA reads TGTGCCAGTAGCTGGCAGGGCGGCACAACTAATGAAAAACTGTTTTTT.

The chain carries TRBV4-2 and TRBJ2-1; 8 positions agree with TRBD2. With 1 base clipped from V and 12 bases from J, the junction kept 11 bases outside the gene matches. The V gene's germline CDR1 is LGHNA and CDR2 YNFKEQ. The CDR3 loop spans 15 amino acids. The CDR3 nucleotides are TGTGCCAGCAGCCAAGGGGCTAGCGGGCTTTCAGGGCAGTTCTTC. It encodes CASSQGASGLSGQFF.

This rearrangement joins TRBV15 to TRBJ1-5; D not resolved. The V gene lost 6 bases and the J gene lost 0 bases, with 9 bases spanning the gap. Germline lookup yields CDR1 LNHNV and CDR2 YYDKDF (reference sequence). The CDR3 consists of 14 residues. CDR3 region: CATSPEYSNQPQHF. DNA for the CDR3: TGTGCCACCAGTCCGGAGTATAGCAATCAGCCCCAGCATTTT.

The V call is TRBV19, the J call TRBJ2-2, with 8 bases fitting TRBD2. Germline lookup yields CDR1 LNHDA and CDR2 SQIVND (reference sequence). The V gene end was trimmed by 0 bases and the J gene end by 4 bases; junction bases not matched to a gene: 7. The CDR3 has 17 amino acids. The CDR3 sequence is CASSIDWSSGPTGELFF. The CDR3 nucleotides are TGTGCCAGTAGTATAGACTGGTCTAGCGGGCCCACCGGGGAGCTGTTTTTT. The full variable domain, in which reference TRBV19 and TRBJ2-2 provide the parts outside the CDR3, is DGGITQSPKYLFRKEGQNVTLSCEQNLNHDAMYWYRQDPGQGLRLIYYSQIVNDFQKGDIAEGYSVSREKKESFPLTVTSAQKNPTAFYLCASSIDWSSGPTGELFFGEGSRLTVL.

This clone was seen a handful of times. The chain is built from TRBV6-4 and TRBJ1-1, with a possible D match to TRBD1 (5 bases). Trimming cost V 5 bases and J 3 bases, with 13 bases left between them. The CDR3 totals 14 residues. Looked up from germline, CDR1 is MRHNA and CDR2 is SNTAGT. CDR3 DNA: TGTGCCAGCAGTCTCTCGGGAGGGGACACTGAAGCTTTCTTT. As protein: CASSLSGGDTEAFF.

CDR3: CASSQTGGVGETQYF. CDR3 sequence (DNA): TGTGCCAGCAGCCAGACCGGGGGGGTTGGAGAGACCCAGTACTTC. The chain combines TRBV11-2 with TRBJ2-5; 8 bases are shared with TRBD2. Trimming at V came to 5 bases and at J to 4 bases, leaving 9 bases not matched to a gene. The germline V gene has CDR1 SGHAT and CDR2 FQNNGV. The CDR3 loop spans 15 amino acids.

The genes are TRBV5-1 and TRBJ2-1; TRBD2 matches 13 bases. The CDR3 totals 15 residues. From germline, CDR1 is SGHRS and CDR2 YFSETQ. Trimming took 0 bases from V and 8 from J; bases not matched to a gene: 2. CDR3 protein: CASSLVGLAGDEQFF. The CDR3 region has the DNA TGCGCCAGCAGCTTGGTCGGACTAGCGGGAGATGAGCAGTTCTTC.

The chain carries TRBV6-5 and TRBJ2-4; maybe TRBD2 (5 bases). The CDR3 extends over 14 amino acids. CDR1 is MNHEY, CDR2 SVGAGI, per germline. Trimming removed 6 bases from V and 3 bases from J, with 12 bases in between. The CDR3 sequence is CASRPPGSKNIQYF. The CDR3 nucleotides are TGTGCCAGCAGACCCCCGGGGAGCAAAAACATTCAGTACTTC.

This clone was recorded once. This rearrangement joins TRBV5-1 to TRBJ2-3; the match to TRBD2 covers 12 bases. Losses at the gene ends were 2 bases for V and 6 bases for J; bases not matched to a gene: 7. The CDR3 totals 16 residues. CDR1 and CDR2 (germline): SGHRS, YFSETQ. In nucleotides, the CDR3 is TGCGCCAGCAGCTTCGCGACGGGACTAGCGGGTGATACGCAGTATTTT. Encoded protein: CASSFATGLAGDTQYF. Based on the CDR3 plus reference TRBV5-1 and TRBJ2-3, the full variable domain is KAGVTQTPRYLIKTRGQQVTLSCSPISGHRSVSWYQQTPGQGLQFLFEYFSETQRNKGNFPGRFSGRQFSNSRSEMNVSTLELGDSALYLCASSFATGLAGDTQYFGPGTRLTVL.

The chain recombines TRBV6-6 with TRBJ2-2, with TRBD2 identical over 7 bases. V was pared by 11 bases and J by 0 bases, with 9 bases of the junction left unmatched. The CDR3 has 15 residues. Looked up from germline, CDR1 is MNHNY and CDR2 is SVGAGI (reference sequence). The CDR3 region has the DNA TGTGCCGGGGGGGGAGGGAGGGCGAACACCGGGGAGCTGTTTTTT. This translates into CAGGGGRANTGELFF.